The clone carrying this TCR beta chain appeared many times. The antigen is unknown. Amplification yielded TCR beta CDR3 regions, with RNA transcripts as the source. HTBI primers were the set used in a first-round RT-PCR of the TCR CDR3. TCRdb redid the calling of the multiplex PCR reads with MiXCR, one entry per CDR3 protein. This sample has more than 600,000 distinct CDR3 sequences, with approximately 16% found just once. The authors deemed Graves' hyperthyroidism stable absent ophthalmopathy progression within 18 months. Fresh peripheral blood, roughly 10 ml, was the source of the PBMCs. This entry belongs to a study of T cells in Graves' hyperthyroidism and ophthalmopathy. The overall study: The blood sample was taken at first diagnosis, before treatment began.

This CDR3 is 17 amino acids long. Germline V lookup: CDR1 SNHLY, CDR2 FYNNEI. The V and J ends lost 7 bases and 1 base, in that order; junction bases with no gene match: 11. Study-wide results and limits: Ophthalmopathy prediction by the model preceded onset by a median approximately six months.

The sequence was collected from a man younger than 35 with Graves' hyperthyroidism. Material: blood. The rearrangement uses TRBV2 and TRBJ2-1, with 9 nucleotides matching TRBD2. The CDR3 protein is CASTTTGLAPSYNEQFF. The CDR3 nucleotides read TGTGCCAGCACCACTACCGGACTAGCGCCGTCCTACAATGAGCAGTTCTTC.